This T cell receptor beta chain was captured in a study of CD8+ T cells in alopecia areata. Germline V gene sequence: CDR1 LNHNV, CDR2 YYDKDF (reference sequence). V was shortened by 3 bases and J by 8 bases, with 13 bases between the two germline ends. There are 13 residues in the CDR3. Indicated treatment: oral pan-JAK inhibitor, 5-10 mg twice daily. Starting from PBMCs, sorting isolated CD4+ and CD8+ T cells. Points on this clone: Antigen: not known.

Reverse transcription of extracted RNA yielded cDNA, which provided the sequencing template. Data came from immunoSEQ multiplex PCR; TCRdb stores just in-frame clones and leaves some out. The profile shows over 150,000 clones, about 60% of them singletons. Whole-study results and caveats: Affected scalp, especially in alopecia totalis/universalis, had a higher clonality than normal scalp did. Scalp clonality decreased significantly with tofacitinib, and so did expanded CD8+ clones among the top 100.

The genes are TRBV15 and TRBJ1-2, with D unclear. The sequence derives from a human donor with alopecia areata. Specimen: CD8+ T cells sorted from blood, collected at week 24, from a patient treated with tofacitinib. CDR3 nucleotides: TGTGCCACCAGCAGTTACACCTACAAGGGCTACACCTTC. Residues: CATSSYTYKGYTF.